This TCR beta chain was found in a study of T cell changes during pregnancy in multiple sclerosis. Per germline, CDR1 SGHTA and CDR2 FQGNSA. The CDR3 totals 16 residues. V dropped 2 bases and J dropped 5 bases, with 18 bases sitting between them. TCRdb keeps only in-frame clones here, not all; method: immunoSEQ multiplex PCR. The profile covers approximately 100,000 clones, with approximately 90% appearing a single time and about 3% taken by the ten largest. The rearrangement links TRBV7-2 to TRBJ2-5; tentative D call: TRBD2 (5 bases). The sequence was collected from a female donor with multiple sclerosis, enrolled in a pregnancy study. The source was peripheral blood, collected after pregnancy. CDR3 residues: CASSLMGGGLGETQYF. The DNA of the CDR3 is TGTGCCAGCAGCTTAATGGGTGGAGGCCTTGGGGAGACCCAGTACTTC.